Presented here are 21 T cell receptor beta chains from one specimen sequenced in a study of cytomegalovirus exposure and HLA in healthy donors (dated by TCRdb to the late 2010s). The library was obtained by the immunoSEQ multiplex PCR assay. For the multiplex PCR, a mixture combining 60 forward primers for TCR Vbeta segments and 13 reverse primers for TCR Jbeta segments was used. TCRdb's version of the immuneACCESS table is confined to in-frame rearrangements and falls short of the full clone set. An unresolved V gene accounts for under half of the shortfall where checked; the remainder is of unknown origin. This sample is represented by approximately 150,000 clones; roughly 74% of them were singletons. 2% to 2.5% of the sample goes to the ten largest clones. The sequenced sample was PBMCs. These receptors were collected from a woman aged 18-35 years in good health and CMV-seropositive.

This clone was detected only a few times. This chain connects TRBV9 to TRBJ1-4; D might be TRBD1 (6 bases). Germline CDR1 and CDR2: SGDLS and YYNGEE. The ends were cut back, 0 bases at V and 1 base at J, with 13 bases in the middle. CDR3 size: 17 residues. CDR3 DNA: TGTGCCAGCAGCGTAGGGGGGCCCGATGGAACTAATGAAAAACTGTTTTTT. Its protein product is CASSVGGPDGTNEKLFF.

The V and J genes are TRBV2 and TRBJ2-1, with D hard to call. Trimming took off 3 bases at V and 1 base at J, with 13 bases between the two ends. There are 16 residues in the CDR3. Germline V CDR1 and CDR2: SNHLY, FYNNEI. The CDR3 DNA follows: TGTGCCAGCAGTGATCTATCCGAGAGGTCCTACAATGAGCAGTTCTTC. This codes for CASSDLSERSYNEQFF.

The chain employs TRBV7-6 and TRBJ1-3, with 8 bases fitting TRBD1. CDR1 and CDR2 (germline): SGHVS, FNYEAQ. This CDR3 spans 17 amino acids. Trimming took 3 bases from V and 4 from J; bases not matched to a gene: 11. In DNA, the CDR3 is TGTGCCAGCAGCTTTATGGGTCAGGGGGCAATCGGAAACACCATATATTTT. Amino acids: CASSFMGQGAIGNTIYF.

This chain joins TRBV28 and TRBJ1-1, with D possibly being TRBD1 (6 bases). V was trimmed by 5 bases and J by 4 bases, leaving 23 bases between them. The CDR3 runs to 17 residues. The germline gives CDR1 MDHEN, CDR2 SYDVKM. The CDR3: CASSLHREPSRGTEAFF. CDR3 DNA: TGTGCCAGCAGTCTCCATCGCGAACCTTCCAGGGGCACTGAAGCTTTCTTT.

The chain is built from TRBV5-1 and TRBJ2-2; 8 positions agree with TRBD2. CDR1 is SGHRS and CDR2 is YFSETQ in the germline V gene. This CDR3 comprises 16 residues. V trimming: 3 bases; J trimming: 0 bases; junction bases outside the gene matches: 4. For the CDR3, the DNA is TGCGCCAGCAGCTCGGGAGCGGGAGCGAACACCGGGGAGCTGTTTTTT. Amino acid sequence: CASSSGAGANTGELFF.

This rearrangement joins TRBV5-5 to TRBJ1-2, with D uncertain. V lost 0 bases to trimming and J lost 7 bases, with 10 bases between them. The CDR3 runs to 13 residues. Germline CDR1 is SGHKS and CDR2 is YYEKEE (reference sequence). The chain's CDR3 is CASSLVGGGGYTF. In nucleotides, the CDR3 is TGTGCCAGCAGCTTGGTTGGCGGAGGTGGCTACACCTTC. Complete variable domain (other parts from reference TRBV5-5 and TRBJ1-2): DAGVTQSPTHLIKTRGQQVTLRCSPISGHKSVSWYQQVLGQGPQFIFQYYEKEERGRGNFPDRFSARQFPNYSSELNVNALLLGDSALYLCASSLVGGGGYTFGSGTRLTVV.

This clone was seen once. V is TRBV7-2 and J is TRBJ1-2, with D perhaps TRBD1 (5 bases). V lost 2 bases, J lost 8 bases, and 18 bases lay in between. The CDR3 consists of 15 residues. The germline V gene encodes CDR1 SGHTA and CDR2 FQGNSA. CDR3 DNA sequence: TGTGCCAGCAGCTTAACAACGGGGGACTGGAGAGGCTACACCTTC. As protein: CASSLTTGDWRGYTF.

The rearrangement links TRBV2 to TRBJ2-2; 7 bases are shared with TRBD1. In germline, CDR1 is SNHLY, CDR2 FYNNEI. The CDR3 runs to 14 residues. V was pared by 6 bases and J by 7 bases, with 8 bases of the junction left unmatched. This CDR3 reads CASRRDRAVGELFF. For the CDR3, the DNA is TGTGCCAGCAGGCGAGACAGGGCTGTCGGGGAGCTGTTTTTT.

This clone showed up just a few times. The chain carries TRBV5-1 and TRBJ2-5; D gene uncertain. This CDR3 has 14 amino acids. V lost 5 bases and J lost 2, with 13 bases in between. CDR1 SGHRS and CDR2 YFSETQ come from the germline V gene. In DNA form, the CDR3 reads TGCGCCAGCAGTACTTACAGATCGCAAGAGACCCAGTACTTC. Protein sequence: CASSTYRSQETQYF.

As regards this clone: One end of the junction varies from germline; a read error may be responsible. The V and J genes are TRBV18 and TRBJ1-5; TRBD1 aligns across 8 bases. This CDR3 contains 15 residues. Looked up from germline, CDR1 is KGHSH and CDR2 is LQKENI. The CDR3: CASSQGQGSHQPQHF. CDR3 nucleotides: TGTGCCAGCTCACAAGGACAGGGTAGCCATCAGCCCCAGCATTTT.

The gene calls are TRBV18 and TRBJ1-5; maybe TRBD1 (5 bases). V dropped 3 bases and J dropped 5 bases, with 11 bases sitting between them. Germline V gene data show CDR1 as KGHSH and CDR2 as LQKENI. The CDR3 is made up of 14 amino acids. Here the CDR3 DNA reads TGTGCCAGCTCACCTCAATGGGGCGATCAGCCCCAGCATTTT. Encoded protein: CASSPQWGDQPQHF.

This clone has a handful of counts. This chain joins TRBV7-9 and TRBJ2-1, with 7 nucleotides matching TRBD1. Germline values: CDR1 SEHNR, CDR2 FQNEAQ (reference sequence). The trim removed 8 bases at V and 15 bases at J, leaving 13 bases unmatched. The CDR3 is 12 residues long. In nucleotides, the CDR3 is TGTGCCAGCGGACTGGAGATAGGGGGCTTGTTCTTC. Its protein is CASGLEIGGLFF. The full variable domain, rest sourced from reference TRBV7-9 and TRBJ2-1, is DTGVSQNPRHKITKRGQNVTFRCDPISEHNRLYWYRQTLGQGPEFLTYFQNEAQLEKSRLLSDRFSAERPKGSFSTLEIQRTEQGDSAMYLCASGLEIGGLFFGPGTRLTVL.

The V call is TRBV19, the J call TRBJ1-6, with a possible D match to TRBD1 (6 bases). The CDR3 consists of 14 residues. The germline gives CDR1 LNHDA, CDR2 SQIVND (reference sequence). V was clipped by 5 bases and J by 6 bases, with 11 bases between them. The CDR3 reads CASSSGVVNSPLHF. The CDR3 DNA reads as TGTGCCAGTAGTTCAGGGGTGGTTAATTCACCCCTCCACTTT.

The chain's CDR3 is CASSIRELNTEAFF. DNA of the CDR3: TGTGCCAGTAGTATAAGGGAGTTGAACACTGAAGCTTTCTTT. The chain combines TRBV19 with TRBJ1-1, with D unclear. V was pared by 2 bases and J by 0 bases, with 7 bases between. CDR3 length: 14 amino acids. Germline CDR1 and CDR2: LNHDA and SQIVND (reference sequence). The variable domain in full, with the rest retrieved from reference TRBV19 and TRBJ1-1, is DGGITQSPKYLFRKEGQNVTLSCEQNLNHDAMYWYRQDPGQGLRLIYYSQIVNDFQKGDIAEGYSVSREKKESFPLTVTSAQKNPTAFYLCASSIRELNTEAFFGQGTRLTVV.

The CDR3 nucleotides are TGTGCCAGCAGTGGGACTAGCGGCCAAGAGACCCAGTACTTC. It encodes CASSGTSGQETQYF. This sequence joins TRBV25-1 and TRBJ2-5, with 10 bases aligning to TRBD2. CDR1 is MGHDK, CDR2 SYGVNS, per germline. This CDR3 has 14 amino acids. J lost 1 base, V lost 4 bases, and 0 bases had no gene match.

Written as DNA, the CDR3 is TGTGCCAGCAGTCAGAGACAGGGGGGTAACTATGGCTACACCTTC. Protein: CASSQRQGGNYGYTF. This sequence joins TRBV28 and TRBJ1-2; 9 nucleotides align to TRBD1. J was trimmed by 1 base and V by 5 bases; bases with no gene match: 5. Germline V gene data show CDR1 as MDHEN and CDR2 as SYDVKM. CDR3 length: 15 amino acids.

The chain carries TRBV29-1 and TRBJ1-4, with D hard to call. This CDR3 contains 14 residues. V was pared by 5 bases and J by 5 bases, with 15 bases between. Germline-derived CDR1 and CDR2 are SQVTM and ANQGSEA. The CDR3 sequence: CSVRTRDKNEKLFF. CDR3 sequence (DNA): TGCAGCGTTCGTACCCGGGATAAAAATGAAAAACTGTTTTTT.

A few counts support this clone. The rearrangement joins TRBV25-1 to TRBJ2-5; possible D gene TRBD1, 6 bases. Between the trimmed V and J ends, which lost 3 bases and 4 bases, there was a span of 9 bases. This CDR3 has 13 amino acids. Germline lookup yields CDR1 MGHDK and CDR2 SYGVNS. The CDR3 loop reads CASSEGASETQYF. Written as DNA, the CDR3 is TGTGCCAGCAGTGAGGGGGCCTCAGAGACCCAGTACTTC.

The chain uses TRBV4-1 and TRBJ1-4; 7 nucleotides agree with TRBD1. Trimming took 5 bases from V and 4 from J; bases not matched to a gene: 10. Germline CDR1 and CDR2: MGHRA and YSYEKL. The CDR3 spans 16 residues. CDR3 loop: CASSIYQTGINEKLFF. CDR3 nucleotides: TGCGCCAGCAGCATCTACCAGACAGGGATTAATGAAAAACTGTTTTTT.

The V call is TRBV5-1, the J call TRBJ2-5, with 13 nucleotides matching TRBD2. Germline assignment: CDR1 SGHRS and CDR2 YFSETQ. Unmatched junction bases numbered 3, after V lost 0 bases and J lost 4 bases. This CDR3 comprises 16 residues. This CDR3 is CASSLAGTSGVETQYF. DNA of the CDR3: TGCGCCAGCAGCTTGGCGGGGACTAGCGGGGTAGAGACCCAGTACTTC. Filled out from reference TRBV5-1 and TRBJ2-5, the complete variable domain reads KAGVTQTPRYLIKTRGQQVTLSCSPISGHRSVSWYQQTPGQGLQFLFEYFSETQRNKGNFPGRFSGRQFSNSRSEMNVSTLELGDSALYLCASSLAGTSGVETQYFGPGTRLLVL.

The rearrangement links TRBV11-3 to TRBJ2-2, with D perhaps matching TRBD2 (6 bases). Trimming cost V 3 bases and J 1 base, with 6 bases left between them. The CDR3 spans 14 residues. CDR1 SGHNT and CDR2 YENEEA come from the germline V gene. The CDR3 is CASSLGGNTGELFF. DNA for the CDR3: TGTGCCAGCAGCTTGGGGGGGAACACCGGGGAGCTGTTTTTT.